Below, one T cell receptor (beta chain) is given with its context. What it binds is unknown. Repertoires were generated with immunoSEQ multiplex PCR, while TCRdb's copy carries only in-frame clones and drops some. Counted here are 110,000 to 150,000 clones, about 92% occurring once; the ten biggest clones make up about 3.5%. The CDR3 contains 15 residues. CDR1 and CDR2 (germline): MGHRA, YSYEKL. Trimming cost V 5 bases and J 4 bases, with 14 bases left between them. This record comes from a study of T cell responses to AZD1222 COVID-19 vaccine. Study outcomes and limitations: Two AZD1222 administrations were followed by greater Spike-specific TCR breadth and depth. The repertoires were collected only after the peak T cell response. Baseline seropositivity occurred in only a handful of AZD1222 recipients. Donors were chiefly white British, with a greater number of females, and clonal diversity was perhaps underestimated.

The sequence came from an adult who received the AZD1222 COVID-19 vaccine. The chain combines TRBV4-1 with TRBJ1-4; unclear D gene. Sequenced here: peripheral blood, sampled 28 days after the second AZD1222 dose. CDR3 in DNA: TGCGCCAGCAGCTCCTACACAAGGGATAATGAAAAACTGTTTTTT. As protein: CASSSYTRDNEKLFF.